The 22 T cell receptor beta chains below come from one sample, sequenced in a study of blood T cells in healthy people across ages (dated by TCRdb to about 2015). The library was produced with 5' RACE. TCRdb shows the sequencer as Illumina HiSeq 2500. The second PCR ran for about 6 to 12 cycles and used a J-beta primer mix along with a sample-barcoded 5' primer. Using fastp trimming at Q25 and MiXCR clonotype assembly, TCRdb reanalyzed the public sequencing data and kept in-frame beta chains. Each entry merges the rows of one CDR3 protein and shows their most common DNA and genes. A total of hundreds of thousands of distinct CDR3 sequences appear in this sample, about 48% of them only once. Around an eighth of the sample rests with the top ten. Sequencing was done on a sample of blood. The receptors here all came from a man in his thirties or forties in good health.

The rearrangement uses TRBV5-1 and TRBJ1-6, with 10 bases fitting TRBD1. The germline V gene has CDR1 SGHRS and CDR2 YFSETQ. This CDR3 is 15 amino acids long. Germline trimming cut 3 bases from V and 7 bases from J; bases unmatched to any gene: 4. The CDR3 DNA reads TGCGCCAGCAGCTGGACAGGGGGTGAGAATTCACCCCTCCACTTT. As protein: CASSWTGGENSPLHF.

This CDR3 reads CSGWERDSPNYEQYF. The CDR3 DNA sequence: TGCAGTGGGTGGGAGCGGGATTCCCCGAACTACGAGCAGTACTTC. The V gene is TRBV20-1, the J gene TRBJ2-7, with 7 bases fitting TRBD2. V trimming: 7 bases; J trimming: 3 bases; junction bases outside the gene matches: 15. Germline CDR1 is DFQATT and CDR2 is SNEGSKA (reference sequence). The CDR3 is made up of 15 amino acids.

The chain links TRBV9 to TRBJ2-6; 7 nucleotides match TRBD1. In germline, CDR1 is SGDLS, CDR2 YYNGEE. The ends lost 1 base at V and 2 bases at J; junction bases unmatched: 12. The CDR3 consists of 19 residues. The CDR3 region has the DNA TGTGCCAGCAGCGTAACGTCACGACAGGGTTCGACTGGGGCCAACGTCCTGACTTTC. Amino acid sequence: CASSVTSRQGSTGANVLTF.

The chain has TRBV4-3 and TRBJ2-3; D unresolved. Germline V gene lookup returns CDR1 LGHNA and CDR2 YSLEER. V lost 0 bases and J lost 4, with 8 bases in between. The CDR3 contains 14 residues. Written as DNA, the CDR3 is TGCGCCAGCAGCCAAGATCGAACGCCAGATACGCAGTATTTT. Translating gives CASSQDRTPDTQYF.

This clonotype has more than one count but fewer than ten. The chain recombines TRBV6-5 with TRBJ1-6, with 10 bases aligning to TRBD1. V shed 2 bases, J shed 11 bases, and the junction held 3 bases outside the gene matches. CDR3 length: 14 amino acids. The V gene's germline CDR1 is MNHEY and CDR2 SVGAGI. For the CDR3, the DNA is TGTGCCAGCAGTTACACTGACAGGGGGCCACCCCTCCACTTT. It specifies CASSYTDRGPPLHF.

This chain connects TRBV6-5 to TRBJ2-7, with a possible D match to TRBD1 (6 bases). The V end lost 0 bases, the J end lost 0 bases, and 9 bases lay between the germline ends. CDR1 and CDR2 (germline): MNHEY, SVGAGI. The CDR3 contains 15 residues. The CDR3 reads CASSYSSGDSYEQYF. DNA of the CDR3: TGTGCCAGCAGTTACTCGTCAGGGGACTCCTACGAGCAGTACTTC.

In its sample, this clonotype was seen a few times. V is TRBV7-2 and J is TRBJ1-5; 7 bases agree with TRBD1. Unmatched junction bases numbered 7, after V lost 1 base and J lost 1 base. The germline CDR1 and CDR2 sequences are SGHTA and FQGNSA. This CDR3 contains 17 residues. CDR3: CASSLGGQGGSNQPQHF. The CDR3 nucleotides read TGTGCCAGCAGCTTAGGCGGGCAGGGGGGAAGCAATCAGCCCCAGCATTTT.

This clonotype is a singleton in its sample. The CDR3 sequence is CASSPNHPGSREAFF. As DNA, the CDR3 is TGTGCCAGCAGTCCAAATCATCCGGGATCGCGTGAAGCTTTCTTT. The rearrangement links TRBV27 to TRBJ1-1; D ambiguous. Deletions cut 5 bases from V and 7 bases from J, with 20 bases between. This CDR3 comprises 15 residues. The germline V gene has CDR1 MNHEY and CDR2 SMNVEV (reference sequence).

The chain links TRBV28 to TRBJ2-7; D is uncertain. This CDR3 contains 13 residues. Per the germline V gene, CDR1 is MDHEN and CDR2 is SYDVKM. V was clipped by 4 bases and J by 5 bases, with 12 bases between them. The CDR3 coding sequence is TGTGCCAGCAGTTCGAAGGGAAGGAACGAGCAGTACTTC. Its protein product is CASSSKGRNEQYF.

CDR3 region: CASSLVQTQYF. The CDR3 DNA sequence: TGTGCCAGCAGCTTAGTCCAGACCCAGTACTTC. This rearrangement joins TRBV7-2 to TRBJ2-5; D is uncertain. Per the germline V gene, CDR1 is SGHTA and CDR2 is FQGNSA. Trimming cost V 1 base and J 6 bases, with 3 bases left between them. This CDR3 has 11 residues.

This clonotype was seen a handful of times. The chain employs TRBV28 and TRBJ2-5; 7 bases align to TRBD1. The V and J ends lost 6 bases and 2 bases, in that order; junction bases with no gene match: 9. The germline gives CDR1 MDHEN, CDR2 SYDVKM. CDR3 size: 15 residues. CDR3 in amino acids: CASSIYRGSQETQYF. CDR3 nucleotide sequence: TGTGCCAGCAGCATTTACAGGGGATCTCAAGAGACCCAGTACTTC.

This chain joins TRBV12-3 or TRBV12-4 and TRBJ1-6; no definite D call. There are 14 residues in the CDR3. Trimming left V 7 bases short and J 7 bases short, with 14 bases between. The CDR3 nucleotides read TGTGCCAGCATGAGAACGCCGGAAAATTCACCCCTCCACTTT. It yields the protein CASMRTPENSPLHF.

This clonotype was counted only a few times. The chain links TRBV30 to TRBJ2-7; D ambiguous. Trimming cost V 1 base and J 1 base, with 5 bases left between them. This CDR3 comprises 12 residues. Germline CDR1 and CDR2: GTSNPN and SVGIG (reference sequence). As DNA, the CDR3 is TGTGCCTGGAGTGGACAATCCTACGAGCAGTACTTC. Protein product: CAWSGQSYEQYF.

The chain joins TRBV6-1 to TRBJ1-2; 7 nucleotides line up with TRBD1. V gave up 6 bases and J gave up 1 base; unmatched junction bases: 5. In germline, CDR1 is MNHNS, CDR2 SASEGT. The CDR3 contains 14 residues. The CDR3 here is CASRGTAGNYGYTF. The CDR3 DNA is TGTGCCAGCAGGGGGACAGCCGGTAACTATGGCTACACCTTC.

This chain joins TRBV29-1 and TRBJ1-1, with D tentatively TRBD1 (5 bases). Trimming removed 5 bases at V and 4 bases at J, with 14 bases between. The germline gives CDR1 SQVTM, CDR2 ANQGSEA. There are 13 residues in the CDR3. The CDR3 DNA sequence: TGCAGCGTTCGTTTGGGGGGGAGCACTGAAGCTTTCTTT. It encodes CSVRLGGSTEAFF.

Only a few counts were recorded for this clonotype. This chain connects TRBV27 to TRBJ2-1; perhaps TRBD2 as D (5 bases). Germline loops: CDR1 MNHEY, CDR2 SMNVEV (reference sequence). There are 13 residues in the CDR3. Trimming shortened V by 9 bases and J by 0 bases, and 9 bases separated the two germline ends. Here the CDR3 reads CASRGPSYNEQFF. CDR3 DNA: TGTGCCAGTAGAGGGCCCTCCTACAATGAGCAGTTCTTC.

The chain is built from TRBV4-2 and TRBJ2-2; 10 nucleotides align to TRBD1. This CDR3 is built from 16 residues. V lost 1 base and J lost 4; bases outside the gene matches: 3. Germline CDR1 and CDR2: LGHNA and YNFKEQ. The CDR3 here is CASSQGTGGFTGELFF. The CDR3 region has the DNA TGTGCCAGCAGCCAAGGGACAGGGGGTTTCACCGGGGAGCTGTTTTTT.

This chain joins TRBV20-1 and TRBJ2-1; tentatively, D is TRBD2 (5 bases). The CDR3 extends over 15 amino acids. V lost 0 bases, J lost 0 bases, and 9 bases lay in between. Germline V gene lookup returns CDR1 DFQATT and CDR2 SNEGSKA (reference sequence). The DNA of the CDR3 is TGCAGTGCTAGAGACGGACTCAGCTCCTACAATGAGCAGTTCTTC. As protein: CSARDGLSSYNEQFF.

The CDR3: CASSPIGLAGAETQYF. CDR3 sequence (DNA): TGCGCCAGCAGCCCCATTGGGCTAGCGGGGGCGGAGACCCAGTACTTC. The V and J genes are TRBV5-1 and TRBJ2-5, with 10 bases aligning to TRBD2. The germline CDR1 and CDR2 sequences are SGHRS and YFSETQ. V lost 4 bases, J lost 5 bases, and 11 bases stayed unmatched. The CDR3 is 16 amino acids.

This clonotype was seen more than once but under ten times. The J gene is TRBJ2-3, the V gene TRBV20-1; 7 bases fit TRBD1. Trimming removed 5 bases from V and 2 bases from J; junction bases left unmatched: 4. CDR1 and CDR2 (germline): DFQATT, SNEGSKA (reference sequence). The CDR3 totals 13 residues. CDR3 bases: TGCAGTGCTTCGGACAGGAACACAGATACGCAGTATTTT. This translates into CSASDRNTDTQYF.

The count of this clonotype is one. This rearrangement joins TRBV18 to TRBJ2-7, with D perhaps assigned TRBD1 or TRBD2 (6 bases each). The CDR3 is 13 residues long. Germline CDR1 and CDR2: KGHSH and LQKENI. Trimming shortened V by 3 bases and J by 7 bases, and 13 bases separated the two germline ends. The chain's CDR3 is CASSPRGEGEQYF. The CDR3 DNA reads as TGTGCCAGCTCACCGAGGGGGGAAGGGGAGCAGTACTTC. Full variable domain (remainder filled in from reference TRBV18 and TRBJ2-7): NAGVMQNPRHLVRRRGQEARLRCSPMKGHSHVYWYRQLPEEGLKFMVYLQKENIIDESGMPKERFSAEFPKEGPSILRIQQVVRGDSAAYFCASSPRGEGEQYFGPGTRLTVT.

This chain's CDR3 is CAWSGLAAPTDTQYF. Here the CDR3 DNA reads TGTGCCTGGAGTGGGCTGGCGGCACCTACAGATACGCAGTATTTT. The chain is built from TRBV30 and TRBJ2-3; D is unresolved. This CDR3 spans 15 amino acids. Between the trimmed V and J ends, which lost 1 base and 3 bases, there was a span of 14 bases. Germline loops: CDR1 GTSNPN, CDR2 SVGIG (reference sequence).